The following is a T cell receptor beta chain sequence with its context. The antigen remains unidentified. Resections obtained during corrective heart surgery supplied the thymus tissue. The donors were infants in Finland with congenital heart defects, otherwise immunologically healthy. The source of the sample is a study of human thymus T cells. Whole-study findings and limits: The related literature has documented a marked overlap of thymic repertoires among unrelated individuals. An apparent bias in V and J gene usage was seen in thymic and blood repertoires.

The protocol was immunoSEQ multiplex PCR, while the TCRdb copy is restricted to in-frame clones and leaves out a portion. The sample has about 130,000 clones, around 94% seen once. V lost 0 bases to trimming and J lost 2 bases, with 15 bases between them. CDR1 SGHRS and CDR2 YFSETQ come from the germline V gene. The CDR3 spans 17 residues. Source material: thymus tissue. The V gene is TRBV5-1, the J gene TRBJ2-4; D unclear. This receptor was obtained from a boy younger than two with a congenital heart defect but otherwise immunologically healthy. The CDR3 coding sequence is TGCGCCAGCAGCTTGGGTTCAAAAGTTGGGACCAAAAACATTCAGTACTTC. It specifies CASSLGSKVGTKNIQYF.